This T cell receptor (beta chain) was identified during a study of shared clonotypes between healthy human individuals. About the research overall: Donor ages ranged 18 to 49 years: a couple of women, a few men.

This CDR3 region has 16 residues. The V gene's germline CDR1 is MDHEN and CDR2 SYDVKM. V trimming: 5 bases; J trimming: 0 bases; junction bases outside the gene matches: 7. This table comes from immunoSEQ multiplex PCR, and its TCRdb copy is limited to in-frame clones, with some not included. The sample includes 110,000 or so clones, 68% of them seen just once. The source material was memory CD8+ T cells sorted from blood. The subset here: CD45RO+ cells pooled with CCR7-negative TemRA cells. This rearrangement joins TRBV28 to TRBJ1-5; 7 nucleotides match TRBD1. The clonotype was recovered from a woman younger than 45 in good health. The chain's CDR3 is CASSPQGGYSNQPQHF. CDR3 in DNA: TGTGCCAGCAGTCCGCAGGGGGGGTATAGCAATCAGCCCCAGCATTTT.